A single sample is the source of the 30 T cell receptor beta chains below, sequenced in a study of breast tumors, draining lymph nodes, adjacent tissues. Via MiXCR, TCRdb re-called the multiplex PCR reads, giving one row per CDR3 protein. The table has 140,000 or so distinct CDR3 sequences, approximately 30% seen once; the top ten hold about 2.3%. Axillary draining lymph nodes of breast cancer patients supplied the node samples. The sequencing input was axillary lymph node tissue. The receptors were sampled from a female donor with breast cancer. Some clones in this sample may be carry-over from other donors' samples.

Details on this clonotype: Given a much more abundant clone one base away, this may be a read error. V usage is TRBV12-3 or TRBV12-4 and J usage is TRBJ2-1; 10 nucleotides match TRBD1. The junction had 13 bases not matched to a gene; V was cut back by 3 bases and J by 8 bases. The CDR3 sequence is 17 residues long. The CDR3 region is CASSFVFIGQGDDEQFF. The CDR3 region has the DNA TGTGCCAGCAGTTTCGTTTTTATCGGACAGGGGGACGATGAGCAGTTCTTC.

There are many counts of this clonotype. V gene TRBV12-3 or TRBV12-4 combines with J gene TRBJ2-3; maybe TRBD2 (6 bases). V was cut by 6 bases and J by 1 base, with 14 bases left in between. This CDR3 has 15 amino acids. For the CDR3, the DNA is TGTGCCAGCAGGGGCGGGGCCCGGGGCACAGATACGCAGTATTTT. Translating gives CASRGGARGTDTQYF.

This clonotype was detected ten times or more. V gene TRBV11-1 combines with J gene TRBJ2-7; 8 nucleotides align to TRBD2. This CDR3 spans 15 amino acids. Germline V gene sequence: CDR1 SGHAT, CDR2 FQDESV (reference sequence). V was clipped by 4 bases and J by 6 bases; unmatched bases: 11. CDR3 nucleotide sequence: TGTGCCAGCAGCTCCCCCGGGACTAGGGAGGGCGAGCAGTACTTC. Encoded protein: CASSSPGTREGEQYF.

In this sample, this clonotype turned up many times. The chain couples TRBV24-1 to TRBJ2-5; a possible D gene is TRBD1 (5 bases). Germline CDR1 is KGHDR and CDR2 is SFDVKD. This CDR3 contains 14 residues. Trimming left V 1 base short and J 2 bases short, with 7 bases between. CDR3 region: CATSDFDRQETQYF. In nucleotides, the CDR3 is TGTGCCACCAGTGATTTTGACAGACAAGAGACCCAGTACTTC.

This clonotype was counted a few times. A much larger clone lies a single base off, so this may be a read error. The chain has TRBV7-9 and TRBJ1-5; D gene uncertain. V lost 5 bases to trimming and J lost 9 bases, with 11 bases between them. The CDR3 has 12 residues. Germline CDR1 SEHNR, CDR2 FQNEAQ (reference sequence). The DNA of the CDR3 is TGTGCCAGCAGCAACGCCGACGGGCCCCAGCATTTT. Residues: CASSNADGPQHF.

This clonotype has a count of ten or more. The chain couples TRBV6-1 to TRBJ2-7, with 8 bases lining up with TRBD2. The CDR3 extends over 17 amino acids. Germline CDR1 MNHNS, CDR2 SASEGT. Unmatched junction bases numbered 16, after V lost 7 bases and J lost 2 bases. The CDR3 spells CASTTGRGRVDTYEQYF. CDR3 nucleotides: TGTGCCAGCACTACCGGGAGGGGCAGAGTGGATACCTACGAGCAGTACTTC.

The genes are TRBV10-3 and TRBJ1-1, with unresolved D. The CDR3 loop spans 17 amino acids. V was shortened by 10 bases and J by 4 bases, with 28 bases between the two germline ends. Germline V CDR1 and CDR2: ENHRY, SYGVKD. CDR3 DNA sequence: TGTGCCAGCGGATCCACAGCCAGCCTTTATATGGTCACTGAAGCTTTCTTT. Translating gives CASGSTASLYMVTEAFF.

J is TRBJ2-7 and V is TRBV6-1; possibly TRBD1 for D (5 bases). The CDR3 runs to 12 residues. V was clipped by 3 bases and J by 6 bases, with 9 bases between them. Per germline, CDR1 MNHNS and CDR2 SASEGT. The CDR3 coding sequence is TGTGCCAGCAGTGACAGGGTTTCCGAGCAGTACTTC. Translation gives CASSDRVSEQYF.

This clonotype was recorded at least ten times. The genes are TRBV4-1 and TRBJ2-5; D remains ambiguous. The ends were cut back, 4 bases at V and 3 bases at J, with 9 bases in the middle. CDR1 and CDR2 from the germline V gene are MGHRA and YSYEKL. CDR3 length: 13 residues. The CDR3 nucleotides read TGCGCCAGCAGCCCACTAAGGGAAGAGACCCAGTACTTC. Amino acid sequence: CASSPLREETQYF.

This clonotype was counted at least ten times. The genes are TRBV7-9 and TRBJ1-3, with a possible D match to TRBD1 (6 bases). Trimming took 5 bases from V and 3 from J, leaving 14 bases between them. The CDR3 length is 15 residues. CDR1 and CDR2 (germline): SEHNR, FQNEAQ (reference sequence). The CDR3 nucleotides are TGTGCCAGCAGCCGTGGGGAGGGACATGGAAACACCATATATTTT. Translating gives CASSRGEGHGNTIYF.

Regarding this clonotype: A much larger clone lies one base from this, so it may be a read error. The chain has TRBV13 and TRBJ1-2; 7 bases map to TRBD1. Looked up from germline, CDR1 is PRHDT and CDR2 is FYEKMQ (reference sequence). The J segment lost 7 bases and the V segment lost 4 bases, leaving 12 bases of the junction unmatched. The CDR3 length is 15 residues. CDR3 sequence (DNA): TGTGCCAGCAGCTACCACAGGGGCCGGGGGGTTGGCTACACCTTC. This gives the protein CASSYHRGRGVGYTF.

This clonotype was observed many times. This rearrangement joins TRBV20-1 to TRBJ1-4; 7 bases agree with TRBD1. Trimming cost V 2 bases and J 8 bases; bases outside gene matches: 8. CDR1 is DFQATT and CDR2 is SNEGSKA in the germline V gene (reference sequence). The CDR3 is made up of 14 amino acids. The CDR3 nucleotides are TGCAGTGCTAGACCACAGGGGAAAAGAGAAAAACTGTTTTTT. It specifies CSARPQGKREKLFF.

The chain couples TRBV2 to TRBJ2-3; TRBD1 agrees at 12 bases. CDR3 length equals 16 residues. The trim removed 5 bases at V and 7 bases at J, leaving 10 bases unmatched. Germline CDR1 and CDR2: SNHLY and FYNNEI. The CDR3 coding sequence is TGTGCCAGCAGTAAAAGATGGGACAGGGGGCCATATACGCAGTATTTT. It is translated as CASSKRWDRGPYTQYF.

This clonotype has only a few counts. A much larger clone is a single base away; this may be a read error. The chain employs TRBV6-5 and TRBJ1-2, with a possible D match to TRBD1 (5 bases). CDR1 is MNHEY and CDR2 is SVGAGI in the germline V gene. V lost 5 bases to trimming and J lost 4 bases, with 11 bases between them. CDR3 length: 13 amino acids. Here the CDR3 DNA reads TGTGCCAGCAGTCACGTGGGGCTCTATGGCTACACCTTC. As protein: CASSHVGLYGYTF.

This clonotype has more than one count but fewer than ten. The gene calls are TRBV13 and TRBJ2-2; the D is unclear. The germline CDR1 and CDR2 sequences are PRHDT and FYEKMQ (reference sequence). V shed 4 bases and J shed 4 bases, with 7 bases lying between them. The CDR3 extends over 13 amino acids. The CDR3 nucleotides are TGTGCCAGCAGCTCCCCCCTCACCGGGGAGCTGTTTTTT. This translates into CASSSPLTGELFF.

The V and J genes are TRBV29-1 and TRBJ2-6; a possible D gene is TRBD2 (5 bases). The length of the CDR3 is 15 residues. V lost 3 bases to trimming and J lost 0 bases, with 9 bases between them. In germline, CDR1 is SQVTM, CDR2 ANQGSEA. For the CDR3, the DNA is TGCAGCGTTGAGATACGGGGCTCTGGGGCCAACGTCCTGACTTTC. Its translation is CSVEIRGSGANVLTF.

Many counts were recorded for this clonotype. CDR3 in amino acids: CASSIDPGVNTEAFF. CDR3 sequence (DNA): TGTGCCAGTAGTATAGATCCAGGGGTAAACACTGAAGCTTTCTTT. This chain joins TRBV19 and TRBJ1-1, with D perhaps matching TRBD1 (6 bases). CDR3 size: 15 residues. Per the germline V gene, CDR1 is LNHDA and CDR2 is SQIVND (reference sequence). V lost 0 bases and J lost 2, with 10 bases in between.

This chain joins TRBV2 and TRBJ1-2; D gene unclear. The germline V gene encodes CDR1 SNHLY and CDR2 FYNNEI. The CDR3 runs to 13 residues. V lost 3 bases and J lost 2, with 7 bases in between. CDR3 loop: CASSERHNYGYTF. For the CDR3, the DNA is TGTGCCAGCAGTGAGCGGCACAACTATGGCTACACCTTC.

V gene TRBV9 combines with J gene TRBJ1-2; tentatively, D is TRBD1 (6 bases). The ends were cut back, 4 bases at V and 4 bases at J, with 14 bases in the middle. This CDR3 region has 14 residues. Germline V lookup: CDR1 SGDLS, CDR2 YYNGEE. The CDR3 reads CASSTPGTTYGYTF. CDR3 nucleotide sequence: TGTGCCAGCAGCACTCCCGGGACAACCTATGGCTACACCTTC. Combining the CDR3 with reference TRBV9 and TRBJ1-2 gives the whole variable domain DSGVTQTPKHLITATGQRVTLRCSPRSGDLSVYWYQQSLDQGLQFLIQYYNGEERAKGNILERFSAQQFPDLHSELNLSSLELGDSALYFCASSTPGTTYGYTFGSGTRLTVV.

A remark on this clonotype: Since a much larger clone is just one base distant, this may be a read error. The CDR3, as DNA: TGTGCCAGCAGTCACAGGGGGCGAAGCACAGATACGCAGTATTTT. It is translated as CASSHRGRSTDTQYF. V and J are TRBV6-5 and TRBJ2-3, with 9 bases matching TRBD1. CDR3 length: 15 amino acids. With 5 bases clipped from V and 0 bases from J, the junction kept 3 bases outside the gene matches. CDR1 MNHEY and CDR2 SVGAGI come from the germline V gene.

This clonotype showed up many times. The gene calls are TRBV5-8 and TRBJ1-5, with TRBD1 matching 7 bases. This CDR3 comprises 16 residues. The germline gives CDR1 SGHTS, CDR2 YDEGEE. The ends lost 4 bases at V and 5 bases at J; junction bases unmatched: 12. This CDR3 reads CASSRGPDREDQPQHF. As DNA, the CDR3 is TGTGCCAGCAGCAGAGGGCCTGACAGGGAGGATCAGCCCCAGCATTTT.

This clonotype was seen repeatedly, ten times or more. Being one base from a much bigger clone, this may be a read error. V is TRBV15 and J is TRBJ1-4, with 9 bases that match TRBD1. This CDR3 has 15 amino acids. In germline, CDR1 is LNHNV, CDR2 YYDKDF (reference sequence). CDR3 nucleotide sequence: TGTGCCACCGGCAGAGACGGGACAGGGAGTGAAAAACTGTTTTTT. Its translation is CATGRDGTGSEKLFF.

In this sample, this clonotype turned up many times. This could be a read error, since a much larger clone is one nucleotide away. This chain connects TRBV9 to TRBJ1-2; 9 bases line up with TRBD1. This CDR3 comprises 15 residues. Germline V gene lookup returns CDR1 SGDLS and CDR2 YYNGEE. The CDR3 loop is CASSAQGQGLHGSTF. In DNA, the CDR3 is TGTGCCAGCAGCGCGCAGGGACAGGGTTTACATGGCTCCACCTTC.

This clonotype has ten or more counts. This chain joins TRBV6-5 and TRBJ2-3; TRBD2 agrees at 10 bases. CDR1 MNHEY and CDR2 SVGAGI come from the germline V gene. This CDR3 spans 16 amino acids. V dropped 0 bases and J dropped 8; count of bases not matched to a gene: 8. CDR3 nucleotides: TGTGCCAGCAGTTACTCGAGTAGCGGGGGGCAAAGTACGCAGTATTTT. This gives the protein CASSYSSSGGQSTQYF.

The chain joins TRBV5-1 to TRBJ2-1; 10 nucleotides line up with TRBD2. This CDR3 is built from 15 residues. Per the germline V gene, CDR1 is SGHRS and CDR2 is YFSETQ. V trimming: 0 bases; J trimming: 7 bases; junction bases outside the gene matches: 4. CDR3 sequence (DNA): TGCGCCAGCAGCTTGGTGCTAGCGGGGGCGAATGAGCAGTTCTTC. The encoded protein is CASSLVLAGANEQFF.

This clonotype appeared many times. The rearrangement joins TRBV18 to TRBJ1-5, with 8 bases lining up with TRBD1. The germline CDR1 and CDR2 sequences are KGHSH and LQKENI. CDR3 length: 17 amino acids. Trimming cost V 3 bases and J 2 bases; bases outside gene matches: 9. CDR3 protein: CASSPRTGLIGNQPQHF. Written as DNA, the CDR3 is TGTGCCAGCTCACCGCGGACAGGGTTAATTGGCAATCAGCCCCAGCATTTT.

Many counts were recorded for this clonotype. The V call is TRBV7-8, the J call TRBJ2-7; D might be TRBD2 (7 bases). V was trimmed by 1 base and J by 1 base, leaving 17 bases between them. Germline V gene lookup returns CDR1 SGHVS and CDR2 FQNEAQ. This CDR3 has 17 amino acids. Here the CDR3 reads CASSLGGWGGQSYEQYF. The DNA for the CDR3 is TGTGCCAGCAGCTTAGGGGGGTGGGGGGGGCAATCCTACGAGCAGTACTTC.

The chain carries TRBV6-1 and TRBJ1-5; perhaps TRBD1 as D (6 bases). Trimming stripped 5 bases from V and 5 bases from J, with 28 bases between. CDR1 MNHNS and CDR2 SASEGT come from the germline V gene. The CDR3 length is 19 residues. This CDR3 is CASSHLGGVNHHPDQPQHF. CDR3 DNA sequence: TGTGCCAGCAGTCACCTAGGGGGGGTAAACCACCATCCCGATCAGCCCCAGCATTTT.

As regards this clonotype: The CDR3 does not end in the conserved phenylalanine or tryptophan, so this is likely a read error. The V call is TRBV25-1, the J call TRBJ1-2, with D perhaps matching TRBD1 (5 bases). V lost 9 bases to trimming and J lost 5 bases, with 13 bases between them. From germline, CDR1 is MGHDK and CDR2 SYGVNS. This CDR3 region has 12 residues. The CDR3 here is CASNLEGYGYTY. CDR3 nucleotide sequence: TGTGCCAGTAACCTCGAGGGGTATGGCTACACCTAC.

This clonotype was detected many times. The rearrangement joins TRBV9 to TRBJ2-5, with no clear D. The CDR3 runs to 11 residues. The ends were cut back, 0 bases at V and 4 bases at J, with 1 base in the middle. In germline, CDR1 is SGDLS, CDR2 YYNGEE. The CDR3 bases are TGTGCCAGCAGCGTAGCAGAGACCCAGTACTTC. It encodes CASSVAETQYF.